What follows are 27 T cell receptor beta chains derived from one specimen sequenced in a study of T-cell memory formation after mild COVID-19. TCRdb recomputed calls from the 5' RACE reads with MiXCR, one row per CDR3 protein. The profile shows hundreds of thousands of distinct CDR3 sequences, 25% to 30% of them singletons. Sequencing was performed on PBMCs or a T cell subset sorted from them (not recorded which). Receptors originate from an adult woman who had mild COVID-19 (a few samples of this study predate the infection). Cell type and time point are not known.

The rearrangement uses TRBV5-1 and TRBJ2-3, with no clear D. Germline V CDR1 and CDR2: SGHRS, YFSETQ. The CDR3 spans 11 residues. With 9 bases removed from V and 3 bases from J, the gap between germline ends came to 8 bases. The CDR3 coding sequence is TGCGCCATCAGTGGGACAGATACGCAGTATTTT. It yields the protein CAISGTDTQYF.

Ten or more counts support this clonotype. This sequence joins TRBV12-3 or TRBV12-4 and TRBJ2-7, with 8 bases aligning to TRBD2. J lost 4 bases, V lost 6 bases, and 5 bases had no gene match. CDR3 length: 13 amino acids. In DNA form, the CDR3 reads TGTGCCAGCAGCTTCGGACTAGCTTACGAGCAGTACTTC. Amino acid sequence: CASSFGLAYEQYF.

This chain links TRBV12-3 or TRBV12-4 with TRBJ2-1; perhaps TRBD2 as D (5 bases). Trimming took off 8 bases at V and 10 bases at J, with 12 bases between the two ends. CDR3 length: 11 amino acids. The CDR3 loop reads CASRGLGEQFF. The CDR3 nucleotides read TGTGCCAGCCGCGGACTGGGGGAGCAGTTCTTC.

V and J are TRBV4-3 and TRBJ2-2, with 7 bases identical to TRBD2. Germline V CDR1 and CDR2: LGHNA, YSLEER. This CDR3 has 13 amino acids. After removal of 4 bases from V and 6 bases from J, the junction contained 2 bases not matched to a gene. CDR3 sequence (DNA): TGCGCCAGCAGCCGGACTAGAGCCGGGGAGCTGTTTTTT. This gives the protein CASSRTRAGELFF.

This rearrangement joins TRBV5-6 to TRBJ2-7; the D is unclear. Germline V CDR1 and CDR2: SGHDT, YYEEEE. With 4 bases removed from V and 8 bases from J, the gap between germline ends came to 16 bases. The CDR3 has 13 amino acids. CDR3 bases: TGTGCCAGCAGCCTCCGCGCCCCGTGGCAGCAGTACTTC. It is translated as CASSLRAPWQQYF.

The chain joins TRBV12-3 or TRBV12-4 to TRBJ2-7, with D perhaps matching TRBD1 (6 bases). V lost 5 bases to trimming and J lost 4 bases, with 18 bases between them. The CDR3 runs 15 residues. CDR3: CASSPGTPGAYEQYF. The CDR3 DNA reads TGTGCCAGCAGTCCAGGGACACCCGGGGCTTACGAGCAGTACTTC.

In its sample, this clonotype was seen a few times. The gene calls are TRBV28 and TRBJ2-3; no definite D call. The CDR3 length is 13 residues. CDR1 and CDR2 (germline): MDHEN, SYDVKM. The V and J ends lost 5 bases and 9 bases respectively, with 15 bases between them. The CDR3 reads CASSPFSKRTQYF. CDR3 DNA sequence: TGTGCCAGCAGTCCGTTTAGTAAAAGGACGCAGTATTTT.

The genes are TRBV5-1 and TRBJ2-2; 11 nucleotides align to TRBD2. Germline V gene data show CDR1 as SGHRS and CDR2 as YFSETQ. With 2 bases clipped from V and 2 bases from J, the junction kept 5 bases outside the gene matches. The length of the CDR3 is 17 residues. The CDR3: CASSFRTSGRNTGELFF. CDR3 DNA sequence: TGCGCCAGCAGCTTTCGGACTAGCGGGCGTAACACCGGGGAGCTGTTTTTT.

The chain links TRBV11-2 to TRBJ2-3, with D perhaps TRBD1 or TRBD2 (5 bases each). V lost 6 bases and J 5 bases, leaving 9 bases between the germline ends. CDR3 size: 12 residues. The V gene's germline CDR1 is SGHAT and CDR2 FQNNGV. DNA of the CDR3: TGTGCCAGCAGGGGTGGGGGAGATACGCAGTATTTT. Translation: CASRGGGDTQYF.

Only a few counts were recorded for this clonotype. The chain uses TRBV12-3 or TRBV12-4 and TRBJ2-7; D is ambiguous. CDR3 length: 12 residues. The ends were cut back, 5 bases at V and 2 bases at J, with 7 bases in the middle. CDR3 sequence (DNA): TGTGCCAGCAGTGCGATCACCTACGAGCAGTACTTC. It translates to CASSAITYEQYF.

The chain uses TRBV28 and TRBJ2-3; TRBD2 aligns across 9 bases. The CDR3 totals 19 residues. CDR1 and CDR2 from the germline V gene are MDHEN and SYDVKM. J was trimmed by 4 bases and V by 4 bases; bases with no gene match: 18. The CDR3 loop reads CASSSLRTSGSFGADTQYF. CDR3 in DNA: TGTGCCAGCAGTTCCCTTCGAACTAGCGGGTCCTTCGGCGCAGATACGCAGTATTTT.

This clonotype has only a few counts. The chain joins TRBV7-9 to TRBJ1-1, with 7 nucleotides matching TRBD1. Germline CDR1 SEHNR, CDR2 FQNEAQ (reference sequence). CDR3 length equals 13 residues. Trimming cost V 3 bases and J 4 bases; bases outside gene matches: 2. This CDR3 is CASSLTGPTEAFF. As DNA, the CDR3 is TGTGCCAGCAGCTTGACAGGGCCCACTGAAGCTTTCTTT.

V and J are TRBV25-1 and TRBJ2-3; D possibly corresponds to TRBD2 (6 bases). The germline CDR1 and CDR2 sequences are MGHDK and SYGVNS. The CDR3 has 16 amino acids. The V end lost 5 bases, the J end lost 6 bases, and 21 bases lay between the germline ends. The CDR3 DNA follows: TGTGCCAGCAGTATCCGGGACTTTCCCGGTCTTGATACGCAGTATTTT. Protein: CASSIRDFPGLDTQYF.

The genes are TRBV4-2 and TRBJ2-3; 11 nucleotides align to TRBD2. V was clipped by 0 bases and J by 4 bases; unmatched bases: 0. Germline loops: CDR1 LGHNA, CDR2 YNFKEQ. CDR3 size: 15 residues. CDR3 DNA sequence: TGTGCCAGCAGCCAAGATAGCGGGAGGGCAGATACGCAGTATTTT. Translation gives CASSQDSGRADTQYF.

This chain links TRBV3-1 with TRBJ2-6; 10 bases align to TRBD1. There are 18 residues in the CDR3. CDR1 and CDR2 (germline): LGHDT, YNNKEL (reference sequence). Unmatched junction bases numbered 7, after V lost 3 bases and J lost 2 bases. CDR3 protein: CASSQRDRGTAGANVLTF. CDR3 nucleotide sequence: TGTGCCAGCAGCCAGCGGGACAGGGGAACTGCTGGGGCCAACGTCCTGACTTTC. The entire variable domain, with the rest obtained from reference TRBV3-1 and TRBJ2-6, is as follows: DTAVSQTPKYLVTQMGNDKSIKCEQNLGHDTMYWYKQDSKKFLKIMFSYNNKELIINETVPNRFSPKSPDKAHLNLHINSLELGDSAVYFCASSQRDRGTAGANVLTFGAGSRLTVL.

The sample holds a few counts of this clonotype. V usage is TRBV20-1 and J usage is TRBJ2-3, with D tentatively TRBD2 (5 bases). CDR1 is DFQATT and CDR2 is SNEGSKA in the germline V gene (reference sequence). V was trimmed by 4 bases and J by 3 bases, leaving 11 bases between them. The CDR3 is made up of 13 amino acids. CDR3 coding DNA: TGCAGTGCTATAGAGGGCTATACAGATACGCAGTATTTT. Residues: CSAIEGYTDTQYF.

This clonotype was seen ten or more times. The genes are TRBV29-1 and TRBJ2-1; 9 bases are a match to TRBD2. CDR3 size: 15 residues. Germline CDR1 and CDR2: SQVTM and ANQGSEA. Unmatched junction bases numbered 14, after V lost 5 bases and J lost 9 bases. CDR3 sequence: CSVKYPGLAVGEQFF. The CDR3 nucleotides read TGCAGCGTTAAATATCCGGGACTAGCAGTAGGTGAGCAGTTCTTC.

This clonotype was counted once. This sequence joins TRBV30 and TRBJ2-3, with D possibly being TRBD1 (5 bases). CDR1 is GTSNPN and CDR2 is SVGIG in the germline V gene (reference sequence). The V and J ends lost 1 base and 2 bases respectively, with 13 bases between them. This CDR3 is built from 15 residues. This CDR3 reads CAWSESLGVTDTQYF. The CDR3 DNA follows: TGTGCCTGGAGTGAATCGCTAGGGGTCACAGATACGCAGTATTTT.

The genes are TRBV5-1 and TRBJ1-1; 8 nucleotides agree with TRBD1. This CDR3 contains 16 residues. CDR1 is SGHRS, CDR2 YFSETQ, per germline. V gave up 0 bases and J gave up 3 bases; unmatched junction bases: 7. The CDR3 spells CASSLDRGVLDTEAFF. CDR3 bases: TGCGCCAGCAGCTTGGACAGGGGGGTGTTAGACACTGAAGCTTTCTTT.

This chain joins TRBV20-1 and TRBJ1-6; 7 nucleotides line up with TRBD1. The length of the CDR3 is 14 residues. Germline CDR1 reads DFQATT; CDR2 reads SNEGSKA (reference sequence). V dropped 6 bases and J dropped 8; count of bases not matched to a gene: 10. The CDR3 loop is CSAELTGKDSPLHF. For the CDR3, the DNA is TGCAGTGCCGAACTGACAGGGAAGGATTCACCCCTCCACTTT.

The sample holds a few counts of this clonotype. This CDR3 reads CASSPGRVDETQYF. The CDR3 nucleotides read TGTGCCAGCAGCCCGGGACGGGTAGACGAGACCCAGTACTTC. The chain links TRBV2 to TRBJ2-5; the D gene could be TRBD1 or TRBD2 (5 bases each). V lost 6 bases to trimming and J lost 5 bases, with 16 bases between them. The CDR3 sequence is 14 residues long. Germline V gene data show CDR1 as SNHLY and CDR2 as FYNNEI.

The chain couples TRBV5-1 to TRBJ2-2; D tentatively reads TRBD1 or TRBD2 (5 bases each). The CDR3 spans 15 residues. Per the germline V gene, CDR1 is SGHRS and CDR2 is YFSETQ. The V and J ends lost 0 bases and 6 bases respectively, with 12 bases between them. In DNA, the CDR3 is TGCGCCAGCAGCTTGGCGCAGGGAGTAGCCGGGGAGCTGTTTTTT. Its translation: CASSLAQGVAGELFF.

This clonotype was recorded a few times. The V and J genes are TRBV7-3 and TRBJ2-5, with D possibly being TRBD1 (6 bases). V shed 2 bases and J shed 4 bases, with 11 bases lying between them. CDR3 length: 14 amino acids. Germline V gene data show CDR1 as SGHTA and CDR2 as FQGTGA. The CDR3 coding sequence is TGTGCCAGCAGCTTAGTCGGCAGGGGAGAGACCCAGTACTTC. Translation: CASSLVGRGETQYF. Full variable domain (rest looked up from reference TRBV7-3 and TRBJ2-5): GAGVSQTPSNKVTEKGKYVELRCDPISGHTALYWYRQSLGQGPEFLIYFQGTGAADDSGLPNDRFFAVRPEGSVSTLKIQRTERGDSAVYLCASSLVGRGETQYFGPGTRLLVL.

This clonotype was found a few times. The genes are TRBV7-9 and TRBJ1-2; 8 positions match TRBD1. Germline trimming cut 5 bases from V and 4 bases from J; bases unmatched to any gene: 3. Germline V gene sequence: CDR1 SEHNR, CDR2 FQNEAQ (reference sequence). The length of the CDR3 is 13 residues. The CDR3 DNA sequence: TGTGCCAGCAGCCATGGGACAGGCTATGGCTACACCTTC. Its protein product is CASSHGTGYGYTF.

This clonotype was counted a few times. The genes are TRBV24-1 and TRBJ2-1; maybe TRBD2 (6 bases). The CDR3 is 17 residues long. Looked up from germline, CDR1 is KGHDR and CDR2 is SFDVKD. The ends were cut back, 0 bases at V and 7 bases at J, with 18 bases in the middle. CDR3 sequence (DNA): TGTGCCACCAGTGATTTGAAGCGCGGGGACGTGAGGAATGAGCAGTTCTTC. This gives the protein CATSDLKRGDVRNEQFF.

This clonotype has more than one count but fewer than ten. The chain couples TRBV4-2 to TRBJ2-1, with unresolved D. This CDR3 is built from 15 residues. V lost 0 bases and J lost 3, with 9 bases in between. Germline V gene data show CDR1 as LGHNA and CDR2 as YNFKEQ. CDR3 in DNA: TGTGCCAGCAGCCAAGAGGTAGGGAACTACAATGAGCAGTTCTTC. It encodes CASSQEVGNYNEQFF.

This chain joins TRBV5-1 and TRBJ2-2; the match to TRBD1 covers 8 bases. V was pared by 4 bases and J by 0 bases, with 5 bases of the junction left unmatched. There are 16 residues in the CDR3. Germline CDR1 is SGHRS and CDR2 is YFSETQ. This chain's CDR3 is CASSRQGPPNTGELFF. CDR3 nucleotides: TGCGCCAGCAGCCGACAGGGGCCGCCGAACACCGGGGAGCTGTTTTTT.